Each of the 17 T cell receptor beta chains below was sequenced from the same sample in a study of sequential checkpoint blockade in melanoma. Treatment denoted: randomized to nivolumab then ipilimumab (arm A) or the reverse (arm B). TCRdb's table, derived via immunoSEQ multiplex PCR, lists solely in-frame clones and lacks some. The sample includes about 2,100 clones, 18% of them seen just once. This sample comprised tumor tissue (inferred from file names), obtained from a patient given nivolumab and ipilimumab in sequence. The receptors stem from a human donor with melanoma.

This clone was detected only a few times. CDR3 in DNA: TGTGCCAGCAGTCTGTCCCCGGGAGAGCAGTACTTC. Translation: CASSLSPGEQYF. The chain combines TRBV28 with TRBJ2-7; tentative D call: TRBD2 (5 bases). V gave up 5 bases and J gave up 7 bases, with 12 bases separating them. CDR1 and CDR2 (germline): MDHEN, SYDVKM. The CDR3 consists of 12 residues. The entire variable domain, with the rest obtained from reference TRBV28 and TRBJ2-7, is as follows: DVKVTQSSRYLVKRTGEKVFLECVQDMDHENMFWYRQDPGLGLRLIYFSYDVKMKEKGDIPEGYSVSREKKERFSLILESASTNQTSMYLCASSLSPGEQYFGPGTRLTVT.

This clone was counted at least ten times. The CDR3 reads CASSRTENTEAFF. As DNA, the CDR3 is TGTGCCAGCAGCAGAACAGAAAACACTGAAGCTTTCTTT. The chain links TRBV7-4 to TRBJ1-1, with no clear D. Germline V gene sequence: CDR1 SGHVT, CDR2 SQSDAQ. V lost 5 bases, J lost 2 bases, and 9 bases lay in between. This CDR3 has 13 residues. Based on the CDR3 plus reference TRBV7-4 and TRBJ1-1, the full variable domain is GAGVSQSPRYKVAKRGRDVALRCDSISGHVTLYWYRQTLGQGSEVLTYSQSDAQRDKSGRPSGRFSAERPERSVSTLKIQRTEQGDSAVYLCASSRTENTEAFFGQGTRLTVV.

This clone is categorized as medium-sized. This chain uses TRBV28 with TRBJ2-5, with D unclear. The CDR3 length is 13 residues. Per germline, CDR1 MDHEN and CDR2 SYDVKM. The V and J ends lost 3 bases and 5 bases respectively, with 10 bases between them. The CDR3 region is CASSFWTGETQYF. CDR3 coding DNA: TGTGCCAGCAGTTTTTGGACCGGGGAGACCCAGTACTTC.

The rearrangement joins TRBV18 to TRBJ1-2; D is unclear. The CDR3 runs to 14 residues. Germline assignment: CDR1 KGHSH and CDR2 LQKENI. Trimming pared 3 bases from V and 0 bases from J, leaving 8 bases between. CDR3 coding DNA: TGTGCCAGCTCACCCCGGTTAGCTAACTATGGCTACACCTTC. Translated, it gives CASSPRLANYGYTF.

Judged by abundance, this clone is medium-sized. This chain connects TRBV11-3 to TRBJ2-7; the match to TRBD1 covers 9 bases. Germline CDR1 SGHNT, CDR2 YENEEA. The CDR3 length is 15 residues. V shed 5 bases and J 2 bases; nucleotides not matched to a gene: 7. The CDR3 is CASSLVDRGAYEQYF. The CDR3 DNA reads as TGTGCCAGCAGCCTAGTCGACAGGGGGGCCTACGAGCAGTACTTC.

This clone is labeled medium-sized. The chain carries TRBV11-3 and TRBJ1-2; perhaps TRBD1 as D (5 bases). Germline CDR1 reads SGHNT; CDR2 reads YENEEA. Trimming shortened V by 5 bases and J by 3 bases, and 16 bases separated the two germline ends. The CDR3 consists of 15 residues. CDR3 amino acids: CASSPWGGAHYGYTF. DNA for the CDR3: TGTGCCAGCAGCCCTTGGGGAGGGGCGCACTATGGCTACACCTTC.

The table lists this clone with many counts. The chain couples TRBV9 to TRBJ2-5; 13 bases are a match to TRBD2. J lost 4 bases, V lost 3 bases, and 9 bases had no gene match. Germline V gene sequence: CDR1 SGDLS, CDR2 YYNGEE. The CDR3 has 17 amino acids. CDR3 in amino acids: CASSAGGTSGDIETQYF. The DNA of the CDR3 is TGTGCCAGCAGCGCAGGAGGGACTAGCGGGGATATAGAGACCCAGTACTTC.

The sample holds many counts of this clone. The rearrangement joins TRBV11-3 to TRBJ1-6, with D hard to call. Looked up from germline, CDR1 is SGHNT and CDR2 is YENEEA. Trimming left V 2 bases short and J 9 bases short, with 11 bases between. The CDR3 is 14 amino acids. The CDR3 region has the DNA TGTGCCAGCAGCTTACCCCAGGAGGGTTCACCCCTCCACTTT. It encodes CASSLPQEGSPLHF.

This clone was picked up a small number of times. The J gene is TRBJ2-1, the V gene TRBV28, with a weak D call TRBD2 (6 bases). The CDR3 extends over 16 amino acids. Looked up from germline, CDR1 is MDHEN and CDR2 is SYDVKM. V lost 7 bases and J lost 2, with 18 bases in between. CDR3 in DNA: TGTGCCAGCACCCCCGGGGGACGAGGGACCTACAATGAGCAGTTCTTC. This sequence encodes CASTPGGRGTYNEQFF.

Sample share makes this clone medium-sized (0.01 to 0.1%). This chain connects TRBV28 to TRBJ1-3; D remains unclear. The CDR3 has 14 residues. Trimming cost V 2 bases and J 8 bases, with 13 bases left between them. The germline CDR1 and CDR2 sequences are MDHEN and SYDVKM. The DNA of the CDR3 is TGTGCCAGCAGTTTACCCCCCCCTCGCCACACCATATATTTT. It yields the protein CASSLPPPRHTIYF.

This clone has just a few counts. The rearrangement links TRBV23-1 to TRBJ1-1; 9 bases are shared with TRBD1. TRBV23-1 is an ORF, with its function uncertain. There are 13 residues in the CDR3. The J segment lost 7 bases and the V segment lost 6 bases, leaving 6 bases of the junction unmatched. This CDR3 reads CASSLGQGGEAFF. CDR3 nucleotide sequence: TGCGCCAGCAGCTTGGGACAGGGTGGTGAAGCTTTCTTT.

The sample holds a few counts of this clone. The rearrangement links TRBV9 to TRBJ2-7; TRBD2 matches at 10 bases. V was pared by 3 bases and J by 5 bases, with 11 bases of the junction left unmatched. This CDR3 region has 16 residues. Germline loops: CDR1 SGDLS, CDR2 YYNGEE. This chain's CDR3 is CASSASPLAGVHEQYF. DNA of the CDR3: TGTGCCAGCAGCGCAAGTCCTCTAGCGGGAGTTCACGAGCAGTACTTC.

By share of the sample, this clone is medium-sized. The chain is built from TRBV12-5 and TRBJ1-1; TRBD1 matches 11 bases. The CDR3 covers 15 residues. Per germline, CDR1 LGHNT and CDR2 FRNRAP. The CDR3: CASTQAGQGGAEAFF. As DNA, the CDR3 is TGTGCCAGCACCCAAGCGGGACAGGGGGGAGCTGAAGCTTTCTTT.

This clone is termed medium-sized (0.01 to 0.1%). DNA for the CDR3: TGTGCCAGCAGCGTAGGAGGCGGGAGCACAGATACGCAGTATTTT. Protein product: CASSVGGGSTDTQYF. V is TRBV9 and J is TRBJ2-3; D may be TRBD2 (5 bases). Per the germline V gene, CDR1 is SGDLS and CDR2 is YYNGEE. This CDR3 is built from 15 residues. The germline V and J ends were trimmed by 0 bases and 0 bases, with 8 bases remaining between them.

This clone showed up many times. The chain carries TRBV11-3 and TRBJ2-1; TRBD2 aligns across 11 bases. V shed 3 bases, J shed 4 bases, and the junction held 5 bases outside the gene matches. The CDR3 loop spans 16 amino acids. CDR1 and CDR2 from the germline V gene are SGHNT and YENEEA. The CDR3 nucleotides are TGTGCCAGCAGCTTCGGGACTAGCGGAAAGTACAATGAGCAGTTCTTC. It codes for CASSFGTSGKYNEQFF.

V is TRBV25-1 and J is TRBJ2-5; 8 bases agree with TRBD2. After removal of 3 bases from V and 4 bases from J, the junction contained 7 bases not matched to a gene. The CDR3 is made up of 15 amino acids. CDR1 and CDR2 from the germline V gene are MGHDK and SYGVNS. CDR3 in amino acids: CASSDQREFGETQYF. The CDR3 DNA reads as TGTGCCAGCAGTGACCAGCGGGAGTTCGGAGAGACCCAGTACTTC.

The chain couples TRBV28 to TRBJ1-1, with D perhaps TRBD1 (5 bases). Germline CDR1 reads MDHEN; CDR2 reads SYDVKM. The CDR3 has 12 amino acids. Trimming cost V 0 bases and J 7 bases, with 6 bases left between them. In DNA, the CDR3 is TGTGCCAGCAGTTTATGGACAGTTGAAGCTTTCTTT. Protein product: CASSLWTVEAFF.